Below, 13 T cell receptor beta chains from the same sample are listed, as sequenced in a study of cytomegalovirus exposure and HLA in healthy donors. With 60 Vbeta and 13 Jbeta primers, the PCR was carried out. The method was immunoSEQ multiplex PCR; TCRdb's version includes in-frame clones alone and lacks a portion of them. The sample holds some 130,000 clones; roughly 80% are singletons and the top ten take over 2%. Sequenced: PBMCs. The receptor source for this set is a man aged 25 to 40 in good health and CMV-seronegative.

The rearrangement joins TRBV6-4 to TRBJ2-7; TRBD2 aligns across 13 bases. Looked up from germline, CDR1 is MRHNA and CDR2 is SNTAGT. The CDR3 totals 17 residues. The ends lost 2 bases at V and 0 bases at J; junction bases unmatched: 4. CDR3 sequence: CASSDGGLAGSSYEQYF. The CDR3 DNA follows: TGTGCCAGCAGTGACGGGGGACTAGCGGGAAGCTCCTACGAGCAGTACTTC.

The chain carries TRBV7-9 and TRBJ2-7; TRBD1 agrees at 8 bases. The length of the CDR3 is 15 residues. The junction had 5 bases not matched to a gene; V was cut back by 4 bases and J by 0 bases. Germline V gene data show CDR1 as SEHNR and CDR2 as FQNEAQ (reference sequence). Written as DNA, the CDR3 is TGTGCCAGCAGCTCCTGGACAGGGCCCTCCTACGAGCAGTACTTC. It codes for CASSSWTGPSYEQYF.

The chain joins TRBV9 to TRBJ2-3, with 8 bases that match TRBD2. This CDR3 is built from 17 residues. The V and J ends lost 0 bases and 2 bases, in that order; junction bases with no gene match: 8. Germline V gene data show CDR1 as SGDLS and CDR2 as YYNGEE. The CDR3, as DNA: TGTGCCAGCAGCGTAGGAGATAGCGGGATTTTCACAGATACGCAGTATTTT. This encodes CASSVGDSGIFTDTQYF.

The chain is built from TRBV7-2 and TRBJ2-3, with D uncertain. Trimming removed 5 bases at V and 2 bases at J, with 17 bases between. CDR3 length equals 16 residues. Per germline, CDR1 SGHTA and CDR2 FQGNSA. CDR3 sequence reads: CASSLIALSSTDTQYF. As DNA, the CDR3 is TGTGCCAGCAGCCTGATAGCCCTCTCATCCACAGATACGCAGTATTTT.

The rearrangement joins TRBV30 to TRBJ2-2; perhaps TRBD2 as D (7 bases). Germline CDR1 is GTSNPN and CDR2 is SVGIG (reference sequence). V gave up 4 bases and J gave up 2 bases, with 14 bases separating them. The CDR3 covers 15 residues. Written as DNA, the CDR3 is TGTGCCTGGACTCTGGGGGGGCGAAACACCGGGGAGCTGTTTTTT. It translates to CAWTLGGRNTGELFF.

The gene calls are TRBV27 and TRBJ2-5, with 7 positions matching TRBD2. Germline CDR1 MNHEY, CDR2 SMNVEV (reference sequence). Trimming cost V 3 bases and J 5 bases; bases outside gene matches: 6. This CDR3 has 14 amino acids. In nucleotides, the CDR3 is TGTGCCAGCAGTTTGGGTAGGGGAGGGGAGACCCAGTACTTC. Translated, it gives CASSLGRGGETQYF.

The chain employs TRBV14 and TRBJ2-7, with TRBD1 as a possible D gene (5 bases). The V end was cut by 2 bases, the J end by 3 bases, with 5 bases between. CDR1 and CDR2 (germline): SGHDN, FVKESK. The CDR3 extends over 12 amino acids. CDR3 coding DNA: TGTGCCAGCAGCCAACAGGGCTACGAGCAGTACTTC. Translated, it gives CASSQQGYEQYF.

This sequence joins TRBV30 and TRBJ2-7, with a tentative D call TRBD1 (6 bases). Trimming took off 1 base at V and 2 bases at J, with 6 bases between the two ends. This CDR3 has 12 residues. Germline V gives CDR1 GTSNPN, CDR2 SVGIG (reference sequence). The CDR3 region is CAWSGGPYEQYF. The CDR3 coding sequence is TGTGCCTGGAGTGGGGGGCCCTACGAGCAGTACTTC.

J is TRBJ1-1 and V is TRBV7-2; no clear D gene. Germline V gene sequence: CDR1 SGHTA, CDR2 FQGNSA. The V end lost 1 base, the J end lost 0 bases, and 9 bases lay between the germline ends. This CDR3 is built from 15 residues. The CDR3 here is CASSLGSVMNTEAFF. The CDR3 region has the DNA TGTGCCAGCAGCTTAGGATCGGTTATGAACACTGAAGCTTTCTTT.

The J gene is TRBJ2-5, the V gene TRBV30; TRBD2 aligns across 14 bases. Germline trimming cut 1 base from V and 5 bases from J; bases unmatched to any gene: 9. The CDR3 has 17 amino acids. The germline V gene encodes CDR1 GTSNPN and CDR2 SVGIG (reference sequence). CDR3 DNA: TGTGCCTGGAGTGGACCGACTAGCGGGAGGGCCCGGGAGACCCAGTACTTC. This translates into CAWSGPTSGRARETQYF.

The chain links TRBV6-1 to TRBJ2-7; 9 positions match TRBD1. Per germline, CDR1 MNHNS and CDR2 SASEGT. The CDR3 runs 15 residues. V shed 0 bases and J 3 bases; nucleotides not matched to a gene: 3. The CDR3 sequence: CASSEAGTGLYEQYF. CDR3 sequence (DNA): TGTGCCAGCAGTGAAGCCGGGACAGGGCTCTACGAGCAGTACTTC.

This chain connects TRBV30 to TRBJ1-4; D ambiguous. The CDR3 is 14 residues long. Between the trimmed V and J ends, which lost 1 base and 7 bases, there was a span of 13 bases. Germline loops: CDR1 GTSNPN, CDR2 SVGIG (reference sequence). The CDR3 protein is CAWSAWGGGEKLFF. DNA for the CDR3: TGTGCCTGGAGTGCTTGGGGAGGAGGTGAAAAACTGTTTTTT.

This chain joins TRBV11-2 and TRBJ2-7; 12 positions match TRBD1. CDR3 length equals 15 residues. Trimming removed 1 base from V and 5 bases from J; junction bases left unmatched: 3. Germline V gene sequence: CDR1 SGHAT, CDR2 FQNNGV. The CDR3 region is CASSLGDRGPHEQYF. CDR3 nucleotide sequence: TGTGCCAGCAGCTTAGGGGACAGGGGGCCCCACGAGCAGTACTTC. Full variable domain (rest looked up from reference TRBV11-2 and TRBJ2-7): EAGVAQSPRYKIIEKRQSVAFWCNPISGHATLYWYQQILGQGPKLLIQFQNNGVVDDSQLPKDRFSAERLKGVDSTLKIQPAKLEDSAVYLCASSLGDRGPHEQYFGPGTRLTVT.